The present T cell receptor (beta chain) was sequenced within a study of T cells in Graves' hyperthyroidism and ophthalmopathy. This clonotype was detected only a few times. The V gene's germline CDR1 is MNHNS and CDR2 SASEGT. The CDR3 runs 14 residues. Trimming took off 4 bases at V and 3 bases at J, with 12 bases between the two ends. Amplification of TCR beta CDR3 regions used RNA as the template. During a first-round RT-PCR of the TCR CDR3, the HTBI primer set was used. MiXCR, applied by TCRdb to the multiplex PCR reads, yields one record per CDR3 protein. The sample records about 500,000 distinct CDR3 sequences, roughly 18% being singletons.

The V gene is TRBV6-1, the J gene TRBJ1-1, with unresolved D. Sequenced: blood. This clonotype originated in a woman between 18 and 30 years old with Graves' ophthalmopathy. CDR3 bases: TGTGCCAGCAGTGCATCAGGTTCTGACACTGAAGCTTTCTTT. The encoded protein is CASSASGSDTEAFF.